This T cell receptor (beta chain) was sequenced for a study of PD-1 blockade in classical Hodgkin lymphoma. Study as a whole: Once every 2 weeks, patients received intravenous nivolumab at 3 mg/kg.

Some clones are missing from TCRdb's copy, which holds only in-frame ones; the method was immunoSEQ multiplex PCR. The data show 15,000 to 20,000 clones, 80% seen once. Every patient relapsed after autologous stem cell transplantation, and brentuximab vedotin exposure varied. Complete response, partial response or progressive disease were the best responses. The CDR3 is made up of 13 amino acids. CDR1 and CDR2 from the germline V gene are LNHDA and SQIVND (reference sequence). V lost 4 bases, J lost 7 bases, and 11 bases lay in between. Study outcomes and limitations: Relative to healthy donors, newly diagnosed patients reportedly had lower baseline TCR diversity, which was reported as lower still in relapsed/refractory patients. Baseline diversity in complete responders resembled that of newly diagnosed patients.

About this clone itself: The target antigen is unknown.

The receptor was isolated from a human donor with classical Hodgkin lymphoma. This chain joins TRBV19 and TRBJ2-1; weak D call: TRBD2 (5 bases). The sample was peripheral blood mononuclear cells (PBMCs), taken at baseline. Here the CDR3 DNA reads TGTGCCAGTAGTAGCCGGGGTGAGAATGAGCAGTTCTTC. Translation: CASSSRGENEQFF.